This record concerns one T cell receptor beta chain sequence. Its target is not known. Drawing of blood for sampling happened at baseline, at cycle 4 day 1, and at cycle 7 day 1. Germline CDR1 is MGHDK and CDR2 is SYGVNS. Trimming cost V 8 bases and J 2 bases; bases outside gene matches: 9. The CDR3 is 16 amino acids. These data are taken from a study of OX40 agonist ivuxolimab in advanced cancers. Study-wide findings and caveats: Partial responders treated at 0.1-3.0 mg/kg exhibited clonal expansion among the lowest measured. CD8+ T cells showed, on average, more clonal expansion than CD4+ cells. At 0.1 to 3.0 mg/kg and by week 6, clonal expansion occurred in CD4+ and CD8+ blood T cells.

Here immunoSEQ multiplex PCR was the method, and the copy in TCRdb shows in-frame clones only, minus some. The data contain around 16,000 clones, around 78% of them singletons. Material: CD4+ or CD8+ T cells sorted from blood, obtained in a trial of the OX40 agonist ivuxolimab. This receptor was taken from an adult with an advanced solid tumor such as melanoma, head and neck, liver or kidney cancer. The gene calls are TRBV25-1 and TRBJ2-6, with 7 bases fitting TRBD1. The CDR3 loop reads CASHTGEGAGANVLTF. CDR3 DNA sequence: TGTGCCAGCCACACAGGGGAAGGGGCTGGGGCCAACGTCCTGACTTTC.